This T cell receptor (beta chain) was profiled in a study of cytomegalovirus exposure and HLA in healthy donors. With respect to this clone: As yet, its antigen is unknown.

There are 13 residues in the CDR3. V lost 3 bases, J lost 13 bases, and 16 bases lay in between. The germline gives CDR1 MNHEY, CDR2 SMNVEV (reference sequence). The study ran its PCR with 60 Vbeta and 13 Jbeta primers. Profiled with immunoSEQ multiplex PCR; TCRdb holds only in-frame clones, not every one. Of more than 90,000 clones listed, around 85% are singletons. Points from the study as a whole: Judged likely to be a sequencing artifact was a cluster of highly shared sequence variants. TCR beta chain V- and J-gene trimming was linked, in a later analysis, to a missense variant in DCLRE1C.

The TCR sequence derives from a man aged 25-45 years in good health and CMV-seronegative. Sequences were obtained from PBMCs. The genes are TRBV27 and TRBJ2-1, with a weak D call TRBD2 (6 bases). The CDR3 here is CASSFASGGNQFF. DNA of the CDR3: TGTGCCAGCAGTTTTGCTTCGGGCGGGAATCAGTTCTTC.